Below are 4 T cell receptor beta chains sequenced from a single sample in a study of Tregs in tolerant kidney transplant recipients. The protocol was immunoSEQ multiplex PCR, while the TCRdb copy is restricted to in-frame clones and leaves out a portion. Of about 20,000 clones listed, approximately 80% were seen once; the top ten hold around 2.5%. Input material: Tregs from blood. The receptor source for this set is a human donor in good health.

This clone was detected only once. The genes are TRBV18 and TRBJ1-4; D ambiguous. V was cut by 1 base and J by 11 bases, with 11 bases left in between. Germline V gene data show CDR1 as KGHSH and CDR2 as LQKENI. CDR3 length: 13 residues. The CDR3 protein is CASSPRRQEKLFF. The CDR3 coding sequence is TGTGCCAGCTCACCACGGCGGCAGGAGAAACTGTTTTTT.

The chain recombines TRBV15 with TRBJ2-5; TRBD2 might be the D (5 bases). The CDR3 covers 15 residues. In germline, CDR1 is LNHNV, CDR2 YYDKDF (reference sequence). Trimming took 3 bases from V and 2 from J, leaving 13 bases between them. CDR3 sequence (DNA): TGTGCCACCAGCAGGGCGGGCCCCCAACAAGAGACCCAGTACTTC. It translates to CATSRAGPQQETQYF.

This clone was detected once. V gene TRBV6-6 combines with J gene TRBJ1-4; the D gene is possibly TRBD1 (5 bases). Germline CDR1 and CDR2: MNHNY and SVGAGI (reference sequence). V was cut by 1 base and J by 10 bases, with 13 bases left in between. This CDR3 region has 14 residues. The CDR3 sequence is CASSYYEGTRKLFF. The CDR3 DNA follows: TGTGCCAGCAGTTACTACGAGGGGACCCGAAAACTGTTTTTT.

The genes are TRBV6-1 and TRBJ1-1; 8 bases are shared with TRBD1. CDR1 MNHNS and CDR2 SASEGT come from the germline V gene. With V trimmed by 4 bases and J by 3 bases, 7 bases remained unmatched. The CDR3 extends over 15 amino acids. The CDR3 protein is CASSGSPGQDTEAFF. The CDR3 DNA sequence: TGTGCCAGCAGTGGCTCGCCGGGACAGGACACTGAAGCTTTCTTT.